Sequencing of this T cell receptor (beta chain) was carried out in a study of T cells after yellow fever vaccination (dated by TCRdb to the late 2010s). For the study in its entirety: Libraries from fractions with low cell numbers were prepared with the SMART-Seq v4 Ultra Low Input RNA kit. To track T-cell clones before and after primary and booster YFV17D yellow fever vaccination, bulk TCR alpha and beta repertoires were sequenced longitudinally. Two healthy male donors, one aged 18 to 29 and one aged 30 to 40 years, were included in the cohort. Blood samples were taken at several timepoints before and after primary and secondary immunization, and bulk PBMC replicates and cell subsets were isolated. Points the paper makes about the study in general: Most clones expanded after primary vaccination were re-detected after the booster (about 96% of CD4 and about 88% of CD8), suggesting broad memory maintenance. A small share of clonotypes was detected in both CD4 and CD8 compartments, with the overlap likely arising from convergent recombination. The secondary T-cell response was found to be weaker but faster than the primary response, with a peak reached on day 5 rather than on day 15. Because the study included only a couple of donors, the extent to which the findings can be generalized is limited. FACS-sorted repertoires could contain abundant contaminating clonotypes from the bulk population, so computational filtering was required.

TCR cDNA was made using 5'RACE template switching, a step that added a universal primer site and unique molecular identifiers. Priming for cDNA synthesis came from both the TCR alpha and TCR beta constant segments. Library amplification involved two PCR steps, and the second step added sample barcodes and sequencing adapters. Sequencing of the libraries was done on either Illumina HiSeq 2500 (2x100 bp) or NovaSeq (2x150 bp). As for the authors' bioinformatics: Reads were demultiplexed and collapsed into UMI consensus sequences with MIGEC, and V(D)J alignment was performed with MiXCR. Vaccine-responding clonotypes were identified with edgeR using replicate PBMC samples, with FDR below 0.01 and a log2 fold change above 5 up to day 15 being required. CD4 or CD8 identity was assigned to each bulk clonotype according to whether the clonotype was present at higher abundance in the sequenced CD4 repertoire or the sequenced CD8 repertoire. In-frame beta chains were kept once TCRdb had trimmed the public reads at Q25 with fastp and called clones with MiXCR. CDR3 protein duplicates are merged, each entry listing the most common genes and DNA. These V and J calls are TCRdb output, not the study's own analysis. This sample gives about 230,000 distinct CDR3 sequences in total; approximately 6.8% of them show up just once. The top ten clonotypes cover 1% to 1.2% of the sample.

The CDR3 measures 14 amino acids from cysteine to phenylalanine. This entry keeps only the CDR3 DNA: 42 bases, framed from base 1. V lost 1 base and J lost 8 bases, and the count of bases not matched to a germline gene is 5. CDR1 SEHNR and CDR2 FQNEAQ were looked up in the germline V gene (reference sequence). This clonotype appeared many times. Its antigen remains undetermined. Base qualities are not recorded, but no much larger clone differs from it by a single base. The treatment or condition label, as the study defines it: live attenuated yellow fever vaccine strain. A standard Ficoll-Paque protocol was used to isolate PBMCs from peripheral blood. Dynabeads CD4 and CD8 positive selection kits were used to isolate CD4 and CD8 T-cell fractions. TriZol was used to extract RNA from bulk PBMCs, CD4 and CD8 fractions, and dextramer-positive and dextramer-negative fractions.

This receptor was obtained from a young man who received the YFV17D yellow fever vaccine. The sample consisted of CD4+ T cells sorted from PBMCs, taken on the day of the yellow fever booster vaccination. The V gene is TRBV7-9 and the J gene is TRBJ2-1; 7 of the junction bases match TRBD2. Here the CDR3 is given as CASSLGGSGYEQFF. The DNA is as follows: TGTGCCAGCAGCTTAGGCGGGAGTGGGTATGAGCAGTTCTTC. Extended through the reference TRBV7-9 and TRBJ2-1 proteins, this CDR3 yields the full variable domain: DTGVSQNPRHKITKRGQNVTFRCDPISEHNRLYWYRQTLGQGPEFLTYFQNEAQLEKSRLLSDRFSAERPKGSFSTLEIQRTEQGDSAMYLCASSLGGSGYEQFFGPGTRLTVL.